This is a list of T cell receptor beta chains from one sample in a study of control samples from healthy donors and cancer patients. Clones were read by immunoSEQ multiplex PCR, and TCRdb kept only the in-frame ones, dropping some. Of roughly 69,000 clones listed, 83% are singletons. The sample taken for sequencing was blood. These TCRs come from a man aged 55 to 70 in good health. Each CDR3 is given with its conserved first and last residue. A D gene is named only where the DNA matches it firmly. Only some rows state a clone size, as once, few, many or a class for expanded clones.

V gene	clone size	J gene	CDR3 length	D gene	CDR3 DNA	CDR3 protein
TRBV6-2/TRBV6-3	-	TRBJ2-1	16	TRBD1	TGTGCCAGCAGTTATTCCCGGGACAGATTCTACAATGAGCAGTTCTTC	CASSYSRDRFYNEQFF
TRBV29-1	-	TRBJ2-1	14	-	TGCAGCGACCGAACCGGGAGCTCCTACAATGAGCAGTTCTTC	CSDRTGSSYNEQFF
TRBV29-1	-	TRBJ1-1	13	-	TGCAGCGCACAGGGTGGGGTGGACACTGAAGCTTTCTTT	CSAQGGVDTEAFF
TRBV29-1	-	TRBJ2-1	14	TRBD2	TGCAGCGTTGATTTTACTAGCGGAGTCCATGAGCAGTTCTTC	CSVDFTSGVHEQFF
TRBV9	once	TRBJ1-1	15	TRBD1	TGTGCCAGCAGCGTAGCGGACAGGGTGAACACTGAAGCTTTCTTT	CASSVADRVNTEAFF
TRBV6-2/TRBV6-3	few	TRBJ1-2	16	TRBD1	TGTGCCAGCAGCCCCGCTCCGGGACAGGGAACCTATGGCTACACCTTC	CASSPAPGQGTYGYTF
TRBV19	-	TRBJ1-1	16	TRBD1	TGTGCCAGTAGTATATTCACGGCAGGGGGTAACACTGAAGCTTTCTTT	CASSIFTAGGNTEAFF
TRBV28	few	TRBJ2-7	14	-	TGTGCCAGCAACCAAGCAGGGCCACTTAACGAGCAGTACTTC	CASNQAGPLNEQYF
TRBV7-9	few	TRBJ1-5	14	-	TGTGCCAGCAGCTTAGAACAGGGCAATCAGCCCCAGCATTTT	CASSLEQGNQPQHF
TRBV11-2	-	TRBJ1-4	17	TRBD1	TGTGCCAGCAGGGGTCGGGGACAGGGTGTACCTGGTGAAAAACTGTTTTTT	CASRGRGQGVPGEKLFF
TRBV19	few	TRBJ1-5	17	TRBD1	TGTGCCAGTAGTAAAGGACAGGGGTATGGAGGCAATCAGCCCCAGCATTTT	CASSKGQGYGGNQPQHF
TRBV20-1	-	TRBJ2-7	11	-	TGCAGTGCTAGAGTCCCGTACGAGCAGTACTTC	CSARVPYEQYF
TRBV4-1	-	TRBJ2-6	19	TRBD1	TGCGCCAGCAGCTACCCCCGGGACAGGGGTTTATCCGGGGCCAACGTCCTGACTTTC	CASSYPRDRGLSGANVLTF
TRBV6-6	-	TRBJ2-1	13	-	TGTGCCAGCAGTCCCTCCCCCCGGGAAGGGCAGTTCTTC	CASSPSPREGQFF
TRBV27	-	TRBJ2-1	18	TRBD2	TGTGCCAGCAGTTTTACCCAGATAGCGGGAGGGCCAGGGAATGAGCAGTTCTTC	CASSFTQIAGGPGNEQFF
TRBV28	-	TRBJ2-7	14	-	TGTGCCAGCGGTGGCAGGGCCGCTGTGGGCGAGCAGTACTTC	CASGGRAAVGEQYF
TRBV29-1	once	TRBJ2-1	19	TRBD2	TGCAGCGTTGAAGATTCGGGGCTAGCGGGAGGTAGCTCCTACAATGAGCAGTTCTTC	CSVEDSGLAGGSSYNEQFF
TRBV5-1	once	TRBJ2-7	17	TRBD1	TGCGCCAGCAGCTACTTACCCGGGACAGGGTTCAGGTACGAGCAGTACTTC	CASSYLPGTGFRYEQYF
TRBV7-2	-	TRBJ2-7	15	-	TGTGCCAGCAGCTTTCAGGTCGAGGGGGTCTACGAGCAGTACTTC	CASSFQVEGVYEQYF
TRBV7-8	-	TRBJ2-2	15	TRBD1	TGTGCCAGCAGCTTAGACGAGACAGGGACCGGGGAGCTGTTTTTT	CASSLDETGTGELFF
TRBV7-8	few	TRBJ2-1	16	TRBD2	TGTGCCAGCAGCTTAGCTGCCGGGAGGGCGTACAATGAGCAGTTCTTC	CASSLAAGRAYNEQFF
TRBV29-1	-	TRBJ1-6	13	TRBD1	TGCAGCGTTCGGACAGGGGGCGGCTCACCCCTCCACTTT	CSVRTGGGSPLHF
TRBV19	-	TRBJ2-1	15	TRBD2	TGTGCCAGTAGCCAGACTAGCGGGAGGGCTGTTGAGCAGTTCTTC	CASSQTSGRAVEQFF
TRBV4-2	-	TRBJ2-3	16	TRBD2	TGTGCCAGCAGCCCGCTAGGGGTGGGGGGGGCAGATACGCAGTATTTT	CASSPLGVGGADTQYF
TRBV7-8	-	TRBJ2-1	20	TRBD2	TGTGCCAGCAGCTTAGTGGCTAGCGGGAGTCCTGTGAGCTCCTACAATGAGCAGTTCTTC	CASSLVASGSPVSSYNEQFF
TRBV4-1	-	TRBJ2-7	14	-	TGCGCCAGCAGCCAGGAAGGACAGTCCTACGAGCAGTACTTC	CASSQEGQSYEQYF
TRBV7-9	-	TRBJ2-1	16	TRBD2	TGTGCCAGCAGCTCTTCAACGGGACTAGCTCTGTATGAGCAGTTCTTC	CASSSSTGLALYEQFF
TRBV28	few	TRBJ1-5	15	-	TGTGCCAGCAGTTTATTACAGGGAGGCAATCAGCCCCAGCATTTT	CASSLLQGGNQPQHF
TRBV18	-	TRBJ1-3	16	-	TGTGCCAGCTCACCAACGGCCCGCGGGTCTGGAAACACCATATATTTT	CASSPTARGSGNTIYF
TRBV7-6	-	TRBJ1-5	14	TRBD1	TGTGCCAGCAGCCCGGGACAGGGTGATCAGCCCCAGCATTTT	CASSPGQGDQPQHF
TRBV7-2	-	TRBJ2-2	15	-	TGTGCCAGCAGCTTAAAGGGGGGCTCAGCAGGGGAGCTGTTTTTT	CASSLKGGSAGELFF
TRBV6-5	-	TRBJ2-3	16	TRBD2	TGTGCCAGCAGTTCCGCCGGGACTAGGTTATCGGATACGCAGTATTTT	CASSSAGTRLSDTQYF
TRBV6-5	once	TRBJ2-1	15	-	TGTGCCAGCAATAGAGCGGCCAGCTCCTACAATGAGCAGTTCTTC	CASNRAASSYNEQFF
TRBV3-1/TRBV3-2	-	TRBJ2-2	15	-	TGTGCCAGCAGCTCTCAGTGGGGGGAGTGGCGGGAGCTGTTTTTT	CASSSQWGEWRELFF
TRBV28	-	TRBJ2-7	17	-	TGTGCCAGCAGTTTAGACAGCTACTTTGAAAGCTCCTACGAGCAGTACTTC	CASSLDSYFESSYEQYF
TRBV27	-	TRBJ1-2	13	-	TGTGCCAGCAGTTTCGGCGGGGGCTATGGCTACACCTTC	CASSFGGGYGYTF
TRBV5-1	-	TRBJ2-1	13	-	TGCGCCAGCAGTTTGGACACCTACAATGAGCAGTTCTTC	CASSLDTYNEQFF
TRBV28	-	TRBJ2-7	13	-	TGTGCCAGCCTTCAGGGGGGGGCCTACGAGCAGTACTTC	CASLQGGAYEQYF
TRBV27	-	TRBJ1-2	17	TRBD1	TGTGCCAGCAGTCAATCCGGGACAGGGGGCTGGCGGGGTGGCTACACCTTC	CASSQSGTGGWRGGYTF
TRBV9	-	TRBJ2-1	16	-	TGTGCCAGCAGCGAGGGATGGGGGGGCGACTACAATGAGCAGTTCTTC	CASSEGWGGDYNEQFF
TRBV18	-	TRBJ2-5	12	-	TGTGCCAGCTCACCTCAGGGAGAGACCCAGTACTTC	CASSPQGETQYF
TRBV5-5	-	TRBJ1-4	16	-	TGTGCCAGCAGCTCTTACTCCGGGACCCACAATGAAAAACTGTTTTTT	CASSSYSGTHNEKLFF
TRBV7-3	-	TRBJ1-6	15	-	TGTGCCAGCAGCTTAGGGACCAGGGAAGGGTCACCCCTCCACTTT	CASSLGTREGSPLHF
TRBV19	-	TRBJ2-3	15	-	TGTGCCAGTAGTATAGAGGGGGCCAGCACAGATACGCAGTATTTT	CASSIEGASTDTQYF
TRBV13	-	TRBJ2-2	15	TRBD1	TGTGCCAGCAGCTCTCCAGGGGGTGGTCCCGGGGAGCTGTTTTTT	CASSSPGGGPGELFF
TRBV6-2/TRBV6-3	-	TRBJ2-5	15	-	TGTGCCAGCAGTTCTAGGGGCCTACCGTCAGAGACCCAGTACTTC	CASSSRGLPSETQYF
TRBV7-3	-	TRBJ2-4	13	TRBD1	TGTGCCAGCAGCCGACAGGGTTCGGACATTCAGTACTTC	CASSRQGSDIQYF
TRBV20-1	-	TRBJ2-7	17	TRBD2	TGCAGTGCTAGTAGCCGCAATAGCGGGAGTATTGGGTACGAGCAGTACTTC	CSASSRNSGSIGYEQYF
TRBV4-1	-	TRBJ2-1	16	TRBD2	TGCGCCAGCAGCCAAGAGGGACTAGCGTCCTACAATGAGCAGTTCTTC	CASSQEGLASYNEQFF
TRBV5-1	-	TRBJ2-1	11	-	TGCGCCAGCAGCTTGCGACGGGAGCAGTTCTTC	CASSLRREQFF